This TCR beta chain was recovered during a study of blood T cell repertoires in COVID-19. Background on the study: Italy, Spain and the United States were the sources of the convalescent and acute COVID-19 samples. T cells, B-cell-depleted T cells, or PBMCs provided the cDNA or gDNA that served as material.

Authors' methods: Estimated nucleated cell counts came from reference gene primer amplification. Some clones are missing from TCRdb's copy, which holds only in-frame ones; the method was immunoSEQ multiplex PCR. V, J and clone size were drawn from that table, and D and trimming were deduced from the DNA. The table lists roughly 190,000 clones, roughly 76% of them singletons. With V trimmed by 0 bases and J by 4 bases, 5 bases remained unmatched. The CDR3 contains 15 residues. CDR1 SGHTA and CDR2 FQGNSA come from the germline V gene. The sample was peripheral blood. This TCR was sampled from a woman between 50 and 59 years old with active or convalescent COVID-19. The gene calls are TRBV7-2 and TRBJ1-2; 7 bases align to TRBD1. CDR3 nucleotides: TGTGCCAGCAGCTTAGCGGGACAGTACACCTATGGCTACACCTTC. It is translated as CASSLAGQYTYGYTF.